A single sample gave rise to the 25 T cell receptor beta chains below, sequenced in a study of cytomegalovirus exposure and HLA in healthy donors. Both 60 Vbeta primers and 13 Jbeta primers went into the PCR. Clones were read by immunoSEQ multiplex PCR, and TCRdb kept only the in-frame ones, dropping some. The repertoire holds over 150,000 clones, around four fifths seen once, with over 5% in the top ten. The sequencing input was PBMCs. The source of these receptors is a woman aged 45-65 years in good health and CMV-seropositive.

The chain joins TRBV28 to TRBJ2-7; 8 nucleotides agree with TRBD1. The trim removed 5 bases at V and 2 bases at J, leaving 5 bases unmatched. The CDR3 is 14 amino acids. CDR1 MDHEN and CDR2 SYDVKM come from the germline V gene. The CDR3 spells CASSRGQGPYEQYF. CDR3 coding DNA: TGTGCCAGCAGTAGAGGACAGGGACCCTACGAGCAGTACTTC.

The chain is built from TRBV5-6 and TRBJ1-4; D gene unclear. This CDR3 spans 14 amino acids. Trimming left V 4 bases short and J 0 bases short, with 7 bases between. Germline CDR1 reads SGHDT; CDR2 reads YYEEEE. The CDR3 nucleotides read TGTGCCAGCAGCAGGAGGGCAACTAATGAAAAACTGTTTTTT. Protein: CASSRRATNEKLFF. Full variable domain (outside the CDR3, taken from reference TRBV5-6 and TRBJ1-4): DAGVTQSPTHLIKTRGQQVTLRCSPKSGHDTVSWYQQALGQGPQFIFQYYEEEERQRGNFPDRFSGHQFPNYSSELNVNALLLGDSALYLCASSRRATNEKLFFGSGTQLSVL.

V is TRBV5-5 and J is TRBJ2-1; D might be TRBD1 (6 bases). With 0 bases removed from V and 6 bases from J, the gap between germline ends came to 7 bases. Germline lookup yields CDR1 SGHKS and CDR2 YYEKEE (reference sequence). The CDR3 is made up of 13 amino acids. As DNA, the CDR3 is TGTGCCAGCAGCTTGGGGGACATCAATGAGCAGTTCTTC. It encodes CASSLGDINEQFF.

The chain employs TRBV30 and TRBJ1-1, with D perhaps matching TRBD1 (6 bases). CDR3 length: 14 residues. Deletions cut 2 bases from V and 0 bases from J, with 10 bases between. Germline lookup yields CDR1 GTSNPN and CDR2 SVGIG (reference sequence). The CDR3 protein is CAWSTTGLNTEAFF. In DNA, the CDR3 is TGTGCCTGGAGTACTACAGGGTTGAACACTGAAGCTTTCTTT.

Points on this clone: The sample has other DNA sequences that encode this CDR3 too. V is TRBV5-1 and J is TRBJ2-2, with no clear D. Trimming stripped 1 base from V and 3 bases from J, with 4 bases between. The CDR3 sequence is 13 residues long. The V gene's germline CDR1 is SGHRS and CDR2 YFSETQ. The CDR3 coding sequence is TGCGCCAGCAGCTTGCGGGACACCGGGGAGCTGTTTTTT. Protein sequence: CASSLRDTGELFF.

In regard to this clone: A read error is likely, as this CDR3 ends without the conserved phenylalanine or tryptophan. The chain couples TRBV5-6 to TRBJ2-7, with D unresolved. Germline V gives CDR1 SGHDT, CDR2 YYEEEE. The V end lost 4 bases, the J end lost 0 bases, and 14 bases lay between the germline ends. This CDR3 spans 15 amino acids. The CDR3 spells CASSLSGPSSYEQYL. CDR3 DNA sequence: TGTGCCAGCAGCCTCTCCGGGCCTAGCTCCTACGAGCAGTACCTC.

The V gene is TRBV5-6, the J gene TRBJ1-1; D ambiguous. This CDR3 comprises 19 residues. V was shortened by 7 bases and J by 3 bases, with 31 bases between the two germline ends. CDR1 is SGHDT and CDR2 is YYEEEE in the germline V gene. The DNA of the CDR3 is TGTGCCAGCGGGTCTCACTCAGACCCCTCTCTCTTCGGAGACACTGAAGCTTTCTTT. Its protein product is CASGSHSDPSLFGDTEAFF.

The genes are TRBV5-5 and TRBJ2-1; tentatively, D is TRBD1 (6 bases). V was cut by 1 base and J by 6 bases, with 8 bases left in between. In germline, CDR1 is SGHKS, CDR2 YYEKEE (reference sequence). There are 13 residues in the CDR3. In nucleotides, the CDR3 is TGTGCCAGCAGCTTGACGGACAGCAATGAGCAGTTCTTC. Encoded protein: CASSLTDSNEQFF.

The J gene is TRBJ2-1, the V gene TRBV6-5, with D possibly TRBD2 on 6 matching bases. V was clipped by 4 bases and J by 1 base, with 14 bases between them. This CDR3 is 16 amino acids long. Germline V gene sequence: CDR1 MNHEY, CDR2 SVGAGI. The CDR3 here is CASSLTSERSYNEQFF. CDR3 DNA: TGTGCCAGCAGTTTGACTAGTGAGAGATCCTACAATGAGCAGTTCTTC.

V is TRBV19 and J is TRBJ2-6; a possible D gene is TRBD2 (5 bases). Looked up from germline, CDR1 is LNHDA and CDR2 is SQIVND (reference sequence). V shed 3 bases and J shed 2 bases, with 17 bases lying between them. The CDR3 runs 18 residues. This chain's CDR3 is CASSMGRTGFTGANVLTF. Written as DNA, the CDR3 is TGTGCCAGTAGTATGGGAAGGACGGGGTTCACTGGGGCCAACGTCCTGACTTTC.

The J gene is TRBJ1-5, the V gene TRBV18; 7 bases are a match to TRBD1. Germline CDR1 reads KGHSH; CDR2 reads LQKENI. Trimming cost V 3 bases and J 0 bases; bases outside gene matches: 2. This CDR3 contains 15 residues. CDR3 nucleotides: TGTGCCAGCTCACCGACAGGGTCTAGCAATCAGCCCCAGCATTTT. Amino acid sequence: CASSPTGSSNQPQHF.

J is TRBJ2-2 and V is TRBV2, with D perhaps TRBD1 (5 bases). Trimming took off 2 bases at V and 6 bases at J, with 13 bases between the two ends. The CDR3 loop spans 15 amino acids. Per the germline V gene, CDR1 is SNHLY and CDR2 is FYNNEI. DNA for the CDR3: TGTGCCAGCAGTGAAAATAGGGGAAACGCCGGGGAGCTGTTTTTT. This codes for CASSENRGNAGELFF.

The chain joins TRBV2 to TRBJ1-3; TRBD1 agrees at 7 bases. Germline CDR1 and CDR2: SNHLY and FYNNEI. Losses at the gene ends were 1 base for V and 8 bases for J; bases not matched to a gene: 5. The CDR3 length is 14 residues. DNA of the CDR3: TGTGCCAGCAGTGAAGGACAGGGCCGAGACACCATATATTTT. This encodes CASSEGQGRDTIYF. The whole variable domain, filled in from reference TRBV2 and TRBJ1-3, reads EPEVTQTPSHQVTQMGQEVILRCVPISNHLYFYWYRQILGQKVEFLVSFYNNEISEKSEIFDDQFSVERPDGSNFTLKIRSTKLEDSAMYFCASSEGQGRDTIYFGEGSWLTVV.

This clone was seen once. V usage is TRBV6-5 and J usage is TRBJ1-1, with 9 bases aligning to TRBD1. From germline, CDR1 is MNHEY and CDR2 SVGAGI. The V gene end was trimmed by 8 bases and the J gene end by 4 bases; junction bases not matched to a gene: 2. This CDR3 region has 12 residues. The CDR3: CASLQGATEAFF. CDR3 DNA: TGTGCCAGCTTACAGGGGGCCACTGAAGCTTTCTTT.

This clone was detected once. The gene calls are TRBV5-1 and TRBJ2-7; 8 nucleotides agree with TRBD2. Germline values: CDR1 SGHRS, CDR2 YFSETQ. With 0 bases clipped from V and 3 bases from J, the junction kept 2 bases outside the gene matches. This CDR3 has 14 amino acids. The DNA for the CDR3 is TGCGCCAGCAGCTTGGAGGGACTAGACTACGAGCAGTACTTC. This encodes CASSLEGLDYEQYF.

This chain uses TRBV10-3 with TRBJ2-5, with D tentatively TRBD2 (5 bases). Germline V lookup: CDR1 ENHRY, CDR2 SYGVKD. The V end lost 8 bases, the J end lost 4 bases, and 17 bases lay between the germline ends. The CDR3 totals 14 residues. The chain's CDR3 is CAILYRGKIETQYF. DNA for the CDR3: TGTGCCATCTTATACCGGGGAAAAATAGAGACCCAGTACTTC.

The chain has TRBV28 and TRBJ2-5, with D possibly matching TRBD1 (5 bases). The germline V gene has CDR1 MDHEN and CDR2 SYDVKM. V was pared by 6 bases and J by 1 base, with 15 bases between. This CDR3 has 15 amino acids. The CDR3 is CASSWTLHPQETQYF. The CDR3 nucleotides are TGTGCCAGCAGCTGGACACTACATCCCCAAGAGACCCAGTACTTC.

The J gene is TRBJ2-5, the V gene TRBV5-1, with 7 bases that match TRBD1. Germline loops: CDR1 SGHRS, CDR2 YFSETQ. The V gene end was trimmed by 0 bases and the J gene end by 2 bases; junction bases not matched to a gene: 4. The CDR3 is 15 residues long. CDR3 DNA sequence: TGCGCCAGCAGCTTGGCGGGACAGCTACAAGAGACCCAGTACTTC. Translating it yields CASSLAGQLQETQYF.

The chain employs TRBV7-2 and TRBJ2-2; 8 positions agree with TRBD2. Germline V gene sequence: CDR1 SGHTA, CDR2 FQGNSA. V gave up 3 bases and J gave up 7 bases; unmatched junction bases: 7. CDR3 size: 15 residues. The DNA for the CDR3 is TGTGCCAGCAGCTTGCGGGGGGCCGATGGCGGGGAGCTGTTTTTT. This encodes CASSLRGADGGELFF.

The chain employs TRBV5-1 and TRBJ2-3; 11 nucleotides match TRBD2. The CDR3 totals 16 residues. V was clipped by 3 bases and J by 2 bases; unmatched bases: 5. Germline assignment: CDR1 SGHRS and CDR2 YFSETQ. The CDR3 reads CASSSGTSGHTDTQYF. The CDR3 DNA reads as TGCGCCAGCAGCTCGGGGACTAGCGGTCACACAGATACGCAGTATTTT.

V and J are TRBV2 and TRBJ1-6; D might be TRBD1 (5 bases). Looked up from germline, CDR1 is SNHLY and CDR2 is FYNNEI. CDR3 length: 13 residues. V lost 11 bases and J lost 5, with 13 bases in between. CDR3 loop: CASYGGNNSPLHF. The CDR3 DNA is TGTGCCTCTTATGGGGGGAATAATTCACCCCTCCACTTT.

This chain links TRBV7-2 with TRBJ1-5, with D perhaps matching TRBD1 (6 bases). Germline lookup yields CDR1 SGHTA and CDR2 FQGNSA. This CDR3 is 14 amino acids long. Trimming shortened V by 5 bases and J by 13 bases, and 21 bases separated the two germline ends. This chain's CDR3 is CASSEGGWGGKQHF. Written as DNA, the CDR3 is TGTGCCAGCAGCGAAGGGGGTTGGGGGGGGAAACAGCATTTT.

The CDR3 is CASSFWTGSNQPQHF. The CDR3 DNA reads as TGTGCCAGCAGCTTCTGGACAGGCAGCAATCAGCCCCAGCATTTT. The chain has TRBV7-8 and TRBJ1-5; 7 positions agree with TRBD1. V lost 3 bases to trimming and J lost 1 base; unmatched junction nucleotides: 3. Germline V CDR1 and CDR2: SGHVS, FQNEAQ. The CDR3 runs 15 residues. Full variable domain (missing parts from reference TRBV7-8 and TRBJ1-5): GAGVSQSPRYKVAKRGQDVALRCDPISGHVSLFWYQQALGQGPEFLTYFQNEAQLDKSGLPSDRFFAERPEGSVSTLKIQRTQQEDSAVYLCASSFWTGSNQPQHFGDGTRLSIL.

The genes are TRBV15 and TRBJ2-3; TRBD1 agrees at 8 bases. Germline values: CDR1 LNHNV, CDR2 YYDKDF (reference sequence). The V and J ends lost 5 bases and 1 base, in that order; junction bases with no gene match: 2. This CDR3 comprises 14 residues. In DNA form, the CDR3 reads TGTGCCACCAGCGTGGGACAGGGCACAGATACGCAGTATTTT. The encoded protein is CATSVGQGTDTQYF.

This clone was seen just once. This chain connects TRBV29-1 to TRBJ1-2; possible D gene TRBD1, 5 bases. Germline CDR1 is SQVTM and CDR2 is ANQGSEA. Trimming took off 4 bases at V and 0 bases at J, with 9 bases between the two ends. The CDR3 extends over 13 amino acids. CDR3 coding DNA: TGCAGCGTTGGGACACCAACTAACTATGGCTACACCTTC. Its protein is CSVGTPTNYGYTF.